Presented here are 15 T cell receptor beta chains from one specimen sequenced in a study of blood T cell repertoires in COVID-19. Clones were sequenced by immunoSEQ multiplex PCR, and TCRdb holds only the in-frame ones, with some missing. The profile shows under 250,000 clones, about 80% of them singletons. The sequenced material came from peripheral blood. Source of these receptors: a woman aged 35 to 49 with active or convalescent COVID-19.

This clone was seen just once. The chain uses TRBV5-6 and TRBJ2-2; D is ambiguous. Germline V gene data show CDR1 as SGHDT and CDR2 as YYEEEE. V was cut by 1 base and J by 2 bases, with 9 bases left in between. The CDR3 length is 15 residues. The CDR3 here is CASSLLSLNTGELFF. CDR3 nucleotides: TGTGCCAGCAGCTTGCTCTCCTTAAACACCGGGGAGCTGTTTTTT.

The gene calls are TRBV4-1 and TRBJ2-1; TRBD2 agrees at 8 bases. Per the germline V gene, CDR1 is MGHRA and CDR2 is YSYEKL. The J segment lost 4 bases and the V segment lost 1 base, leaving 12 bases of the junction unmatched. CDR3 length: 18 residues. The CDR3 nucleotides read TGCGCCAGCAGCCAAGGAGGTGGTAGCGGGGCCCTATACAATGAGCAGTTCTTC. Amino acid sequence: CASSQGGGSGALYNEQFF.

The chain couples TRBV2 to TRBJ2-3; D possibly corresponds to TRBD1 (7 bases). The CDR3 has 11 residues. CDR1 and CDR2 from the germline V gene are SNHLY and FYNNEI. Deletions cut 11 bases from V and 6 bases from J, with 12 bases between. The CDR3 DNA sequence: TGTGCCTCGACAGGGAGGGATACGCAGTATTTT. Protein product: CASTGRDTQYF.

CDR3 amino acids: CASSLPPDQPQHF. CDR3 DNA sequence: TGTGCCAGCAGCTTACCCCCCGATCAGCCCCAGCATTTT. J is TRBJ1-5 and V is TRBV7-2; D unresolved. The CDR3 spans 13 residues. Trimming pared 2 bases from V and 5 bases from J, leaving 7 bases between. CDR1 and CDR2 from the germline V gene are SGHTA and FQGNSA. Full variable domain (outside the CDR3, taken from reference TRBV7-2 and TRBJ1-5): GAGVSQSPSNKVTEKGKDVELRCDPISGHTALYWYRQSLGQGLEFLIYFQGNSAPDKSGLPSDRFSAERTGGSVSTLTIQRTQQEDSAVYLCASSLPPDQPQHFGDGTRLSIL.

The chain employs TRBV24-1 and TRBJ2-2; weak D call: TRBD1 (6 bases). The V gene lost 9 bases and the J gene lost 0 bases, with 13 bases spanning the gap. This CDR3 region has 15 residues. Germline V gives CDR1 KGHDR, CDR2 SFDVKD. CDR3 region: CATRKGGTNTGELFF. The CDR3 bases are TGTGCCACCCGAAAAGGGGGTACGAACACCGGGGAGCTGTTTTTT.

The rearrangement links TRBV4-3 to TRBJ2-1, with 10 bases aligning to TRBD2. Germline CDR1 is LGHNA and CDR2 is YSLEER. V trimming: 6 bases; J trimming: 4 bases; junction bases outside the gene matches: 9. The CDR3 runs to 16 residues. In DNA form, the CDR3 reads TGCGCCAGCAGAGCGAGTCCTAGCGGGGGATACAATGAGCAGTTCTTC. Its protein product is CASRASPSGGYNEQFF.

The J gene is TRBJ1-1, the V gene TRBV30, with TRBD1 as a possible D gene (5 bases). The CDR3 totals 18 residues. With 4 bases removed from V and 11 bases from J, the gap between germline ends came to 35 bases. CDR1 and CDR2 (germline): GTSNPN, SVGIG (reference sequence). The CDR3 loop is CAWIYGHSYFSYDAAAFF. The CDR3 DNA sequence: TGTGCCTGGATCTACGGACATTCGTACTTTTCGTACGACGCGGCGGCTTTCTTT.

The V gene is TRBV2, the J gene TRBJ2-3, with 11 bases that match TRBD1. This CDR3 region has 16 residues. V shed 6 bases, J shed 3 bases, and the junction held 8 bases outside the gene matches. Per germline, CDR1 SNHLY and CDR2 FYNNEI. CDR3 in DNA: TGTGCCAGCAGGGCCTTGGACAGGGGGCGAACAGATACGCAGTATTTT. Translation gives CASRALDRGRTDTQYF.

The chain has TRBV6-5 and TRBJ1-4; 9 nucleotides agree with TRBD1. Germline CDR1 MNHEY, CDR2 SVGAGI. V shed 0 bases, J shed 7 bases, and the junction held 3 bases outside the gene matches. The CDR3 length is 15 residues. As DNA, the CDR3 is TGTGCCAGCAGTTACTCGGGACAGGGTGCTGAAAAACTGTTTTTT. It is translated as CASSYSGQGAEKLFF.

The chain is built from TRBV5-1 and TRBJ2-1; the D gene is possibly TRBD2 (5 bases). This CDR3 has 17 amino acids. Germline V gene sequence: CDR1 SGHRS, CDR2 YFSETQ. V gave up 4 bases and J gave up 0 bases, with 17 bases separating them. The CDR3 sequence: CASSPRGLSSSYNEQFF. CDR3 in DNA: TGCGCCAGCAGCCCCCGCGGGCTATCGAGCTCCTACAATGAGCAGTTCTTC. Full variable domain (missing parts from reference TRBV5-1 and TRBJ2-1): KAGVTQTPRYLIKTRGQQVTLSCSPISGHRSVSWYQQTPGQGLQFLFEYFSETQRNKGNFPGRFSGRQFSNSRSEMNVSTLELGDSALYLCASSPRGLSSSYNEQFFGPGTRLTVL.

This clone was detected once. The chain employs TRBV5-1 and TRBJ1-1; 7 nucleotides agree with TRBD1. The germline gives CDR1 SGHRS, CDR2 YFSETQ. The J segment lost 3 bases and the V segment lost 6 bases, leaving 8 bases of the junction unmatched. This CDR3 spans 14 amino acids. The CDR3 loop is CASIRDSGYTEAFF. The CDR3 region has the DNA TGCGCCAGCATCCGGGACAGTGGGTACACTGAAGCTTTCTTT. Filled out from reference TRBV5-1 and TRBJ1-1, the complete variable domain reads KAGVTQTPRYLIKTRGQQVTLSCSPISGHRSVSWYQQTPGQGLQFLFEYFSETQRNKGNFPGRFSGRQFSNSRSEMNVSTLELGDSALYLCASIRDSGYTEAFFGQGTRLTVV.

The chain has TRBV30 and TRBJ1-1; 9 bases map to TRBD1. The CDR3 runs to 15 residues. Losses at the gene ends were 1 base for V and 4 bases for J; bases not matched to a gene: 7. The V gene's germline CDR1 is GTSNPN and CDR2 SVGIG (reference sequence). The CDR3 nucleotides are TGTGCCTGGAGTGCCAAGGGACAGGGAACCACTGAAGCTTTCTTT. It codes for CAWSAKGQGTTEAFF. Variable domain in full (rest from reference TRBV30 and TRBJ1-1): SQTIHQWPATLVQPVGSPLSLECTVEGTSNPNLYWYRQAAGRGLQLLFYSVGIGQISSEVPQNLSASRPQDRQFILSSKKLLLSDSGFYLCAWSAKGQGTTEAFFGQGTRLTVV.

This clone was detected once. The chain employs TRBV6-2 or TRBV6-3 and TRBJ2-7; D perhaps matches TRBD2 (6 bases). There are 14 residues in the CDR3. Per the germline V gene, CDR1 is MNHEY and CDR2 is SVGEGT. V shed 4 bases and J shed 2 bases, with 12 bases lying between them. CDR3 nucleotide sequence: TGTGCCAGCAGTTTGGGACTGACACCCTACGAGCAGTACTTC. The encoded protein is CASSLGLTPYEQYF.

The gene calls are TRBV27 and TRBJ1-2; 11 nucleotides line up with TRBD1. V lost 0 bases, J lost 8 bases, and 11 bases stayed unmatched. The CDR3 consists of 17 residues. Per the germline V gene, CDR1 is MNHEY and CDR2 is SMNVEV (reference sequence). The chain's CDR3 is CASSLSNRGQGVLGYTF. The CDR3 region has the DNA TGTGCCAGCAGTTTATCAAATCGGGGACAGGGGGTTCTCGGCTACACCTTC.

This CDR3 is CASSLARGTEQETQYF. The DNA for the CDR3 is TGTGCCAGCAGCTTAGCGCGAGGGACAGAACAAGAGACCCAGTACTTC. This chain links TRBV7-2 with TRBJ2-5; 7 bases align to TRBD1. This CDR3 has 16 residues. The germline V gene encodes CDR1 SGHTA and CDR2 FQGNSA. V lost 0 bases and J lost 2; bases outside the gene matches: 6. The full variable domain, rest sourced from reference TRBV7-2 and TRBJ2-5, is GAGVSQSPSNKVTEKGKDVELRCDPISGHTALYWYRQSLGQGLEFLIYFQGNSAPDKSGLPSDRFSAERTGGSVSTLTIQRTQQEDSAVYLCASSLARGTEQETQYFGPGTRLLVL.